Described below is a single TCR beta chain sequence and its context. The data derive from a study of blood T cell repertoires in COVID-19. The authors' processing: Estimation of nucleated cell counts relied on the amplification of reference gene primers. The data were produced by immunoSEQ multiplex PCR, yet TCRdb's version contains in-frame clones alone and is incomplete. V, J and clone size were drawn from that table, and D and trimming were deduced from the DNA. The data hold some 170,000 clones, with roughly 85% observed a single time. CDR1 KGHSH and CDR2 LQKENI come from the germline V gene. The CDR3 spans 14 residues. V lost 1 base and J 2 bases, leaving 8 bases between the germline ends.

The rearrangement uses TRBV18 and TRBJ1-2; perhaps TRBD1 as D (5 bases). The sample consisted of peripheral blood. The sequence was collected from a woman aged 65 to 85 with acute or convalescent COVID-19. This CDR3 reads CASSPLKGNYGYTF. CDR3 bases: TGTGCCAGCTCACCACTTAAGGGGAACTATGGCTACACCTTC. Complete variable domain (other parts from reference TRBV18 and TRBJ1-2): NAGVMQNPRHLVRRRGQEARLRCSPMKGHSHVYWYRQLPEEGLKFMVYLQKENIIDESGMPKERFSAEFPKEGPSILRIQQVVRGDSAAYFCASSPLKGNYGYTFGSGTRLTVV.